Listed here are 30 T cell receptor beta chains from one sample, sequenced in a study of shared clonotypes between healthy human individuals. Clones were sequenced by immunoSEQ multiplex PCR, and TCRdb holds only the in-frame ones, with some missing. The sample consists of about 1.1 million clones, 60% to 85% of them appearing once. The sequenced sample consisted of memory CD4+ T cells from PBMCs. Subset specified: CD45RA-negative fraction. The origin of the receptors is a man in his late teens or twenties in good health. Some clones in this sample may be carry-over from other donors' samples.

The chain has TRBV28 and TRBJ1-1; D is unresolved. This CDR3 is built from 14 residues. CDR1 and CDR2 (germline): MDHEN, SYDVKM. V shed 3 bases and J shed 2 bases, with 10 bases lying between them. The CDR3 nucleotides are TGTGCCAGCAGTTTCCGGGTGGGAAACACTGAAGCTTTCTTT. This encodes CASSFRVGNTEAFF.

This clone has a handful of counts. Other nucleotide sequences from this sample produce the same CDR3. The chain combines TRBV19 with TRBJ1-5, with 7 bases lining up with TRBD1. The germline gives CDR1 LNHDA, CDR2 SQIVND (reference sequence). This CDR3 region has 13 residues. The ends lost 5 bases at V and 2 bases at J; junction bases unmatched: 0. CDR3 in amino acids: CASSQGGNQPQHF. Written as DNA, the CDR3 is TGTGCCAGTAGTCAGGGGGGCAATCAGCCCCAGCATTTT.

There are a few counts of this clone. The chain recombines TRBV6-1 with TRBJ1-1, with TRBD1 identical over 8 bases. J gave up 4 bases and V 5 bases, and 9 bases lay outside the gene matches. This CDR3 spans 15 amino acids. CDR1 is MNHNS and CDR2 is SASEGT in the germline V gene. The CDR3 is CASSLSTGAGTEAFF. The CDR3 DNA reads as TGTGCCAGCAGTCTTTCGACAGGGGCAGGCACTGAAGCTTTCTTT.

The chain has TRBV19 and TRBJ2-7, with 12 bases lining up with TRBD2. Germline assignment: CDR1 LNHDA and CDR2 SQIVND (reference sequence). The ends lost 5 bases at V and 6 bases at J; junction bases unmatched: 11. This CDR3 spans 16 amino acids. CDR3 nucleotide sequence: TGTGCCAGTAGTGTGACTAGCGGGAGATCCGAAGGCGAGCAGTACTTC. This sequence encodes CASSVTSGRSEGEQYF.

This clone was seen a few times. This chain uses TRBV5-8 with TRBJ1-3; D remains ambiguous. V shed 0 bases and J shed 4 bases, with 8 bases lying between them. This CDR3 has 14 amino acids. Germline V lookup: CDR1 SGHTS, CDR2 YDEGEE. CDR3 DNA sequence: TGTGCCAGCAGCTTGGAGTTTCCGGGAAACACCATATATTTT. It yields the protein CASSLEFPGNTIYF. The variable domain in full, completed from reference TRBV5-8 and TRBJ1-3, reads EAGVTQSPTHLIKTRGQQATLRCSPISGHTSVYWYQQALGLGLQFLLWYDEGEERNRGNFPPRFSGRQFPNYSSELNVNALELEDSALYLCASSLEFPGNTIYFGEGSWLTVV.

The J gene is TRBJ1-5, the V gene TRBV4-1; D not certain. There are 15 residues in the CDR3. V was shortened by 1 base and J by 8 bases, with 15 bases between the two germline ends. Germline V lookup: CDR1 MGHRA, CDR2 YSYEKL. CDR3 nucleotides: TGCGCCAGCAGCCAAGCCCGGGCCCCGGCGGAGCCCCAGCATTTT. Translating it yields CASSQARAPAEPQHF.

V usage is TRBV18 and J usage is TRBJ1-1; the D gene is possibly TRBD1 (6 bases). The CDR3 length is 14 residues. V was pared by 6 bases and J by 3 bases, with 14 bases between. The germline V gene encodes CDR1 KGHSH and CDR2 LQKENI. The CDR3 loop reads CASSSGGADTEAFF. CDR3 DNA sequence: TGTGCCAGCTCCTCGGGGGGGGCGGACACTGAAGCTTTCTTT. Using reference TRBV18 and TRBJ1-1 for the parts outside the CDR3, the full variable domain is NAGVMQNPRHLVRRRGQEARLRCSPMKGHSHVYWYRQLPEEGLKFMVYLQKENIIDESGMPKERFSAEFPKEGPSILRIQQVVRGDSAAYFCASSSGGADTEAFFGQGTRLTVV.

The chain joins TRBV28 to TRBJ2-7; D may be TRBD2 (6 bases). This CDR3 contains 10 residues. The ends were cut back, 8 bases at V and 7 bases at J, with 9 bases in the middle. The germline CDR1 and CDR2 sequences are MDHEN and SYDVKM. The CDR3 region has the DNA TGTGCCAGCGGGAGGCGGGAGCAGTACTTC. Encoded protein: CASGRREQYF.

This clone has only a few counts. The V and J genes are TRBV27 and TRBJ2-2; maybe TRBD2 (6 bases). The germline V and J ends were trimmed by 5 bases and 4 bases, with 14 bases remaining between them. The CDR3 is made up of 15 amino acids. CDR1 MNHEY and CDR2 SMNVEV come from the germline V gene (reference sequence). The CDR3 protein is CASSTTSFGTGELFF. For the CDR3, the DNA is TGTGCCAGCAGTACCACTAGCTTCGGCACCGGGGAGCTGTTTTTT.

The V and J genes are TRBV5-4 and TRBJ2-2; the match to TRBD2 covers 8 bases. Trimming removed 3 bases from V and 4 bases from J; junction bases left unmatched: 5. The V gene's germline CDR1 is SGHNT and CDR2 YYREEE (reference sequence). This CDR3 spans 15 amino acids. CDR3 DNA: TGTGCCAGCAGCTGGAGCGGGAGAGGCACCGGGGAGCTGTTTTTT. It translates to CASSWSGRGTGELFF. Full variable domain (rest looked up from reference TRBV5-4 and TRBJ2-2): ETGVTQSPTHLIKTRGQQVTLRCSSQSGHNTVSWYQQALGQGPQFIFQYYREEENGRGNFPPRFSGLQFPNYSSELNVNALELDDSALYLCASSWSGRGTGELFFGEGSRLTVL.

This rearrangement joins TRBV7-2 to TRBJ2-3; TRBD2 matches at 9 bases. This CDR3 contains 13 residues. Unmatched junction bases numbered 7, after V lost 1 base and J lost 14 bases. Germline CDR1 SGHTA, CDR2 FQGNSA. CDR3 amino acids: CASSLGLAGRAYF. CDR3 DNA: TGTGCCAGCAGCTTAGGTCTAGCGGGGCGCGCGTATTTT. Looking up the rest from reference TRBV7-2 and TRBJ2-3 gives the full variable domain: GAGVSQSPSNKVTEKGKDVELRCDPISGHTALYWYRQSLGQGLEFLIYFQGNSAPDKSGLPSDRFSAERTGGSVSTLTIQRTQQEDSAVYLCASSLGLAGRAYFGPGTRLTVL.

As to this clone: A much larger clonotype is one base distant, so this may be a read error. Other DNA sequences in the sample encode the same CDR3. J is TRBJ1-2 and V is TRBV2; 9 bases are shared with TRBD1. The V segment lost 6 bases and the J segment 5 bases; nucleotides outside the gene matches: 1. Looked up from germline, CDR1 is SNHLY and CDR2 is FYNNEI. This CDR3 is built from 12 residues. The DNA for the CDR3 is TGTGCCAGCAGACAGGGGGCGTATGGCTACACCTTC. The encoded protein is CASRQGAYGYTF.

This clone has a single count. The V gene is TRBV7-3, the J gene TRBJ2-6; D uncertain. V lost 0 bases and J lost 10, with 4 bases in between. Germline CDR1 reads SGHTA; CDR2 reads FQGTGA. The CDR3 sequence is 12 residues long. The CDR3 here is CASSLTGNVLTF. DNA of the CDR3: TGTGCCAGCAGCTTAACTGGGAACGTCCTGACTTTC.

The V and J genes are TRBV21-1 and TRBJ2-5; the table's D call, TRBD1, has no DNA check behind it. TRBV21-1 is tagged as a pseudogene. The CDR3 runs to 13 residues. The CDR3 region is CASGLGQGETQYF. The CDR3 nucleotides are TGTGCCAGCGGACTGGGACAGGGAGAGACCCAGTACTTC.

The chain is built from TRBV7-3 and TRBJ2-4; possibly TRBD1 for D (6 bases). Germline CDR1 is SGHTA and CDR2 is FQGTGA. The CDR3 extends over 14 amino acids. Trimming took 5 bases from V and 9 from J, leaving 17 bases between them. DNA of the CDR3: TGTGCCAGCAGCCCAGGTGGGGGCGCGGGCATTCAGTACTTC. This gives the protein CASSPGGGAGIQYF.

This clone was observed a few times. The rearrangement uses TRBV11-2 and TRBJ2-1; TRBD1 matches at 7 bases. V dropped 5 bases and J dropped 4; count of bases not matched to a gene: 11. Germline CDR1 is SGHAT and CDR2 is FQNNGV. The CDR3 is made up of 16 amino acids. CDR3: CASSPITGQHYNEQFF. CDR3 sequence (DNA): TGTGCCAGCAGCCCGATAACGGGACAGCATTACAATGAGCAGTTCTTC.

The chain couples TRBV15 to TRBJ2-7, with 8 bases identical to TRBD1. V was pared by 7 bases and J by 3 bases, with 5 bases of the junction left unmatched. The CDR3 has 13 residues. CDR1 LNHNV and CDR2 YYDKDF come from the germline V gene (reference sequence). CDR3 DNA sequence: TGTGCCACCACCAACGACAGGGGCTACGAGCAGTACTTC. It translates to CATTNDRGYEQYF.

The V and J genes are TRBV6-1 and TRBJ2-3; D gene ambiguous. Trimming removed 7 bases from V and 6 bases from J, with 11 bases in between. The CDR3 contains 12 residues. CDR1 is MNHNS, CDR2 SASEGT, per germline. The CDR3, as DNA: TGTGCCAGCACCTCCTCCGTGGATACGCAGTATTTT. Translation gives CASTSSVDTQYF.

The chain uses TRBV4-1 and TRBJ2-7; TRBD2 matches 7 bases. The CDR3 is 16 amino acids. Germline CDR1 is MGHRA and CDR2 is YSYEKL. V was clipped by 4 bases and J by 0 bases; unmatched bases: 9. The CDR3 spells CASSLRTSQSSYEQYF. As DNA, the CDR3 is TGCGCCAGCAGCCTTAGGACTAGTCAAAGCTCCTACGAGCAGTACTTC.

V gene TRBV4-3 combines with J gene TRBJ2-3, with 7 bases identical to TRBD2. CDR1 is LGHNA and CDR2 is YSLEER in the germline V gene. Losses at the gene ends were 0 bases for V and 3 bases for J; bases not matched to a gene: 18. The CDR3 has 20 amino acids. CDR3 protein: CASSQEGPGRAYRRTDTQYF. DNA for the CDR3: TGCGCCAGCAGCCAAGAAGGCCCAGGGAGGGCATATAGAAGGACAGATACGCAGTATTTT.

CDR3 sequence reads: CASSVGGGETQYF. The DNA of the CDR3 is TGTGCCAGCAGTGTAGGAGGTGGAGAGACCCAGTACTTC. The chain carries TRBV2 and TRBJ2-5, with D possibly being TRBD2 (5 bases). Germline CDR1 and CDR2: SNHLY and FYNNEI. The CDR3 is 13 amino acids. Trimming pared 4 bases from V and 4 bases from J, leaving 10 bases between.

This chain connects TRBV18 to TRBJ1-3; unclear D gene. The CDR3 covers 15 residues. The germline V and J ends were trimmed by 5 bases and 0 bases, with 11 bases remaining between them. Germline CDR1 reads KGHSH; CDR2 reads LQKENI. CDR3 protein: CASSSSMLSGNTIYF. In DNA, the CDR3 is TGTGCCAGCTCATCTTCCATGCTCTCTGGAAACACCATATATTTT.

As regards this clone: A junction end diverges from the germline sequence, so it may reflect a read error. This chain's CDR3 is CTSSFAMGGASYDQYF. The CDR3 DNA reads TGTACCAGCAGCTTTGCGATGGGCGGGGCCTCCTACGATCAGTACTTC. This rearrangement joins TRBV5-5 to TRBJ2-7; perhaps TRBD2 as D (6 bases). The CDR3 contains 16 residues. In germline, CDR1 is SGHKS, CDR2 YYEKEE (reference sequence).

This clone was found a few times. The J gene is TRBJ2-6, the V gene TRBV7-2; D may match TRBD1 or TRBD2 (5 bases each). Looked up from germline, CDR1 is SGHTA and CDR2 is FQGNSA. CDR3 length: 16 residues. The V gene lost 1 base and the J gene lost 6 bases, with 13 bases spanning the gap. The CDR3, as DNA: TGTGCCAGCAGCTTAGTTCCGAGGGGACCGGCCAACGTCCTGACTTTC. It codes for CASSLVPRGPANVLTF. Filled out from reference TRBV7-2 and TRBJ2-6, the complete variable domain reads GAGVSQSPSNKVTEKGKDVELRCDPISGHTALYWYRQSLGQGLEFLIYFQGNSAPDKSGLPSDRFSAERTGGSVSTLTIQRTQQEDSAVYLCASSLVPRGPANVLTFGAGSRLTVL.

Turning to this clone: At the DNA level, this CDR3 is encoded by other sequences in the same sample as well. The gene calls are TRBV11-3 and TRBJ2-3; D possibly matches TRBD1 or TRBD2 (6 bases each). CDR1 is SGHNT, CDR2 YENEEA, per germline. Trimming stripped 2 bases from V and 5 bases from J, with 11 bases between. This CDR3 is 14 amino acids long. The CDR3 reads CASSLRGGGDTQYF. Written as DNA, the CDR3 is TGTGCCAGCAGCTTACGAGGGGGAGGAGATACGCAGTATTTT.

Notes on this clone: Germline is not matched at one junction end, which may reflect a read error. The V gene is TRBV5-4, the J gene TRBJ1-4; 9 bases are a match to TRBD1. Germline V gene lookup returns CDR1 SGHNT and CDR2 YYREEE (reference sequence). The CDR3 totals 14 residues. CDR3 loop: CASSLGQGVEKLFF. CDR3 bases: TGCGCCAGCAGCCTGGGACAGGGCGTTGAAAAACTGTTTTTT.

The chain combines TRBV7-2 with TRBJ2-3; D is unresolved. Germline assignment: CDR1 SGHTA and CDR2 FQGNSA. The CDR3 extends over 15 amino acids. The V gene lost 3 bases and the J gene lost 2 bases, with 12 bases spanning the gap. The CDR3 sequence: CASSLDVLNTDTQYF. As DNA, the CDR3 is TGTGCCAGCAGCTTGGATGTTTTGAACACAGATACGCAGTATTTT. Looking up the rest from reference TRBV7-2 and TRBJ2-3 gives the full variable domain: GAGVSQSPSNKVTEKGKDVELRCDPISGHTALYWYRQSLGQGLEFLIYFQGNSAPDKSGLPSDRFSAERTGGSVSTLTIQRTQQEDSAVYLCASSLDVLNTDTQYFGPGTRLTVL.

The chain has TRBV20-1 and TRBJ2-7; perhaps TRBD2 as D (5 bases). The CDR3 is 11 amino acids. Germline loops: CDR1 DFQATT, CDR2 SNEGSKA (reference sequence). The CDR3 loop reads CSGLASYEQYF. The CDR3 nucleotides read TGCAGCGGGCTAGCATCCTACGAGCAGTACTTC.

As regards this clone: Possible read error: a much larger clone is one base away. This chain links TRBV7-6 with TRBJ2-7, with TRBD2 as a possible D gene (5 bases). The CDR3 spans 13 residues. Trimming cost V 3 bases and J 0 bases, with 6 bases left between them. Germline CDR1 reads SGHVS; CDR2 reads FNYEAQ. CDR3 region: CASSLRVSYEQYF. The CDR3 nucleotides are TGTGCCAGCAGCTTGAGGGTCTCCTACGAGCAGTACTTC.

This chain's CDR3 is CASSTSTGNEQFF. The CDR3 DNA reads as TGTGCCAGCAGTACTAGCACGGGGAATGAGCAGTTCTTC. The chain couples TRBV6-5 to TRBJ2-1, with a tentative D call TRBD2 (6 bases). From germline, CDR1 is MNHEY and CDR2 SVGAGI. This CDR3 region has 13 residues. V lost 5 bases, J lost 7 bases, and 12 bases lay in between.